Given below is one T cell receptor (beta chain) in context. What it binds is not known. This sample is part of a study of T cells in Graves' hyperthyroidism and ophthalmopathy. Findings and limits, study-wide: Researchers found most expanded thyroid clonotypes above 0.001 in blood as well.

V shed 5 bases and J shed 3 bases, with 13 bases lying between them. The CDR3 extends over 15 amino acids. Per the germline V gene, CDR1 is MNHNY and CDR2 is SVGAGI (reference sequence). RNA transcripts gave rise to amplified TCR beta CDR3 regions. TCR CDR3 regions were first amplified by RT-PCR with HTBI primers. TCRdb recomputed calls from the multiplex PCR reads with MiXCR, one row per CDR3 protein. The table has around 800,000 distinct CDR3 sequences, 35% to 45% seen once. Participants, patients aged 18 to 65, had newly diagnosed hyperthyroidism with a duration under 2 months. Reasons for excluding patients were uncontrolled infection, other autoimmune disease, pregnancy or lactation.

This rearrangement joins TRBV6-6 to TRBJ1-4; possibly TRBD1 for D (6 bases). The source is a man aged 18 to 35 with Graves' hyperthyroidism. Specimen: blood. CDR3 in DNA: TGTGCCAGCAGTCCCTACAGGGTGCCTAATGAAAAACTGTTTTTT. It is translated as CASSPYRVPNEKLFF.